This TCR beta chain was sequenced for a study of STAT5B mutations in CD4+ large granular lymphocyte leukemia (dated by TCRdb to between 2020 and 2023). Regarding the study in general: Among healthy controls, the CDR3 'QG' motif was associated with a particular HLA allele. The study compared the TCRbeta repertoires of patients with CD4+ T-cell large granular lymphocyte leukemia against those of healthy blood donors. Flow cytometry on FACSCanto II or FACSVerse confirmed that purified fractions exceeded 95% purity among lymphocytes.

The study at large found these results: Enrichment of TRBV06-family usage was observed among the top patient clones (8/27) relative to healthy controls (2/35). Greater clonality appeared to be present in CD4-sorted patient repertoires than in healthy CD4+ repertoires, and the difference was retained after the putative leukemic clones were removed. Each patient's main leukemic clonotypes were private, but approximately 23% of these clonotypes showed up at low frequency in the non-leukemic repertoires of other patients. The data were not HLA-matched, and the higher clonality in CD4+ T-LGLL than in CD8+ T-LGLL could be due to the relatively small sample size.

The immunoSEQ assay at survey resolution was used to sequence TCRbeta rearrangements from genomic DNA. The source study handled its data this way. In the TCR sequencing data, the lowest productive clonotype frequency that could be detected was 2.59 x 10-5. Analyses included only productive TCRbeta rearrangements, meaning complete and in-frame sequences. Sample clonality was computed as Simpson clonality in the immunoSEQ Analyzer version 3.0. Clones were categorized by frequency as very rare, small, medium, large (1-20%) or hyperexpanded (>20%). Generation probabilities were estimated with OLGA 1.2.3, V-gene circos plots were made with VDJtools, specificities were searched in VDJdb, and CDR3 motifs were identified with GLIPH. This immuneACCESS table, as held by TCRdb, lists in-frame sequences with V and J called but not all clones. Of the missing ones, under half trace to an unresolved V gene in checked studies; the others have no known cause. V, J and clone size were drawn from that table, and D and trimming were deduced from the DNA. The table for this sample lists 45,000 to 55,000 clones; roughly two thirds of them were counted only once. The ten largest clonotypes hold roughly 1.4% of the sample.

Counted from cysteine to phenylalanine, this CDR3 has 13 amino acids. CDR3 DNA only is kept here, 39 bases in frame from base 1. CDR1 and CDR2, per the germline V gene (reference sequence), are GTSNPN and SVGIG. V and J lose 3 bases and 4 bases, and a span of 12 bases separates them. This clone has only a few counts. Its antigen target is currently unknown. Per-base quality was not reported, and no clone a single base away is much larger than it. The healthy control group was made up of roughly 34 blood donors, and the Finnish Red Cross blood service supplied their buffy coats. All TCR-sequenced material derived from peripheral blood: patient blood samples and healthy donor buffy coats. Peripheral blood mononuclear cells were isolated by Ficoll-Hypaque gradient centrifugation. CD4+ cells were purified magnetically from the buffy coats of healthy controls. Genomic DNA was extracted with the Gentra Puregene Cell and Tissue kit and quantified on a Qubit 2.0 fluorometer.

The sample comprised CD4+ T cells from blood buffy coats. The chain was built from TRBV30 and TRBJ1-1; the D gene remains uncertain. The origin of this receptor is a human donor in good health. In nucleotide form, the sequence is TGTGCCTGGAGGGCTCTGGCGGGCACTGAAGCTTTCTTT. Protein translation: CAWRALAGTEAFF.